This T cell receptor (beta chain) was sequenced in a study of T cell changes during pregnancy in multiple sclerosis (dated by TCRdb to 2018 to 2020). Notes on the research overall: In women with multiple sclerosis, the researchers looked at how the T cell repertoire shifted as pregnancy progressed.

A note on this clone: Its recognized antigen is unknown. There are no base qualities to consult, and no much larger clone falls within one base.

Clipping removes 2 bases from V and 0 bases from J, with 2 as the unmatched junction base count. Including the terminal cysteine and phenylalanine, the CDR3 comprises 15 residues. Only the CDR3 part of the read is kept: 45 bases, read in frame from the first base. For CDR1 and CDR2, the germline V gene lists MNHNS and SASEGT. Library preparation employed the immunoSEQ multiplex PCR assay. Drawn from immuneACCESS, this table holds only the in-frame rearrangements with V and J called that TCRdb kept. Clones are partly lost; checked studies trace under half to an unresolved V gene and leave the rest unexplained. Within this sample are 85,000 to 100,000 clones, with over 80% of them counted one time only. The top ten clones comprise about 2.7% of the sample.

Source: peripheral blood, taken in the first trimester of pregnancy. The chain is made from TRBV6-1 and TRBJ2-7; TRBD1 matches 9 bases in the middle. This TCR was sampled from a female donor with multiple sclerosis, enrolled in a pregnancy study. CDR3 sequence: CASSEWDRASYEQYF. DNA sequence: TGTGCCAGCAGTGAATGGGACAGGGCCTCCTACGAGCAGTACTTC.